This T cell receptor (beta chain) was sequenced during a study of shared clonotypes between healthy human individuals. In germline, CDR1 is MDHEN, CDR2 SYDVKM. The CDR3 loop spans 14 amino acids. The junction had 4 bases not matched to a gene; V was cut back by 4 bases and J by 3 bases. Clones were read by immunoSEQ multiplex PCR, and TCRdb kept only the in-frame ones, dropping some. The sample includes approximately 2.5 million clones, more than 90% of them seen just once. The gene calls are TRBV28 and TRBJ1-1; 8 nucleotides agree with TRBD1. The sequence came from a man aged 18 to 29 in good health. Sequencing was performed on naive CD4+ T cells sorted from blood. The subset denotes: CD45RA+ positively selected. The CDR3 loop reads CASSWQGAYTEAFF. The CDR3 DNA follows: TGTGCCAGCAGTTGGCAGGGGGCTTACACTGAAGCTTTCTTT.